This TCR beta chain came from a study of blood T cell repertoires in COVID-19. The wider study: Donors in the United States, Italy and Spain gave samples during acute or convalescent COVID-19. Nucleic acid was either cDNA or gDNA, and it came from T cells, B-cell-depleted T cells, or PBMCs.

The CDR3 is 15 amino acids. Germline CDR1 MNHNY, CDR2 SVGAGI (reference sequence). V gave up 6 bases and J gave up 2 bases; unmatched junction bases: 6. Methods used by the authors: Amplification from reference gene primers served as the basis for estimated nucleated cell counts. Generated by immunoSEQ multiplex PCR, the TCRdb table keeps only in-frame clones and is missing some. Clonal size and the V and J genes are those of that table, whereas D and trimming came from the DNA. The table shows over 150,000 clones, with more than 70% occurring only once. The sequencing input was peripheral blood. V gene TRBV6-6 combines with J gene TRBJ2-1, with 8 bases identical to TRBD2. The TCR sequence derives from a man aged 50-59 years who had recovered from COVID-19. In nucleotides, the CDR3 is TGTGCCAGCAGGCCAACTAGCGGCACCTACAATGAGCAGTTCTTC. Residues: CASRPTSGTYNEQFF.